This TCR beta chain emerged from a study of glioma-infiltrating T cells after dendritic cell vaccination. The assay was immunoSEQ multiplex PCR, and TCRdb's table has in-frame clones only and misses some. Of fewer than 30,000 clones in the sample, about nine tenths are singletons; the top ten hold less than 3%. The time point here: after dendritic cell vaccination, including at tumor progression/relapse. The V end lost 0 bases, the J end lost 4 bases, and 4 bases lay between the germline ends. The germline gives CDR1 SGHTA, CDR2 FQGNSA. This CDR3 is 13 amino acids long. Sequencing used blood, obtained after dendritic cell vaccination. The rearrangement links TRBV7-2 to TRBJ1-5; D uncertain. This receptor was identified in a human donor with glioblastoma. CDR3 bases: TGTGCCAGCAGCTTAGCGCGGAATCAGCCCCAGCATTTT. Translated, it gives CASSLARNQPQHF.